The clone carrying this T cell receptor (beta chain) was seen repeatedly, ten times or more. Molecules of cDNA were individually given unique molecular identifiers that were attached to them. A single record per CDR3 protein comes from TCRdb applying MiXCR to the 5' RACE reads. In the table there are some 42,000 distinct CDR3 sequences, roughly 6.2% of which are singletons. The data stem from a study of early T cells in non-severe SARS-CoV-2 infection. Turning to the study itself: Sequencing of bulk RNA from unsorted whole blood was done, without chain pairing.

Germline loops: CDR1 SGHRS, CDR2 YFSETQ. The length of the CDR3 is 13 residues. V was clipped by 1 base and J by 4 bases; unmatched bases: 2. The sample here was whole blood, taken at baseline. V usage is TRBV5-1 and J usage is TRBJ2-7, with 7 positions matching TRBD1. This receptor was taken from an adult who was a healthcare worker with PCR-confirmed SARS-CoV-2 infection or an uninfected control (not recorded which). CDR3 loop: CASSLTGEYEQYF. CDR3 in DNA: TGCGCCAGCAGCTTGACAGGGGAGTACGAGCAGTACTTC.